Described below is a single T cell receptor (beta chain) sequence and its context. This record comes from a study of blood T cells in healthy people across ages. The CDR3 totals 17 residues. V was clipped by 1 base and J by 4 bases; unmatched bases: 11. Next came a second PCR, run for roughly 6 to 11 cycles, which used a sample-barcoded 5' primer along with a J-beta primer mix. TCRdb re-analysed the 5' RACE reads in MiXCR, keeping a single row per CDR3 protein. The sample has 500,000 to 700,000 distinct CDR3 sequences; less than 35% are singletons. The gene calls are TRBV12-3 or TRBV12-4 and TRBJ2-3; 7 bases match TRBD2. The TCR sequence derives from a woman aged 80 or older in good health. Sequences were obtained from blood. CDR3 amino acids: CASSLGVRGVSADTQYF. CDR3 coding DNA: TGTGCCAGCAGTTTAGGGGTTCGGGGGGTGAGCGCAGATACGCAGTATTTT.